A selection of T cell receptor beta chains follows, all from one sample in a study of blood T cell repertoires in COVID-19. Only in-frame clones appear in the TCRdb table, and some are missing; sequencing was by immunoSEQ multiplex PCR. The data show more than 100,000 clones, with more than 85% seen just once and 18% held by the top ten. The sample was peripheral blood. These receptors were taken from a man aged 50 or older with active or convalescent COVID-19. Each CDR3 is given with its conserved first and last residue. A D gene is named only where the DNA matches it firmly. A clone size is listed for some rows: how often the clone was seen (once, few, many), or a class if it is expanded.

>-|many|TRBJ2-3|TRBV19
CASTSGQGTDTQYF
TGTGCCAGTACCTCCGGGCAGGGGACAGATACGCAGTATTTT
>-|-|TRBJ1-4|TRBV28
CASSWPFATNEKLFF
TGTGCCAGCAGTTGGCCCTTTGCAACTAATGAAAAACTGTTTTTT
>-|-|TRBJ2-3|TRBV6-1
CASSDLRGSGTDTQYF
TGTGCCAGCAGTGACCTCCGTGGTAGTGGCACAGATACGCAGTATTTT
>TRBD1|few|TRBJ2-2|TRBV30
CAWKKSSTGNLHGELFF
TGTGCCTGGAAGAAGTCATCGACAGGGAATTTACACGGGGAGCTGTTTTTT
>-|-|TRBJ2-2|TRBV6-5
CASRTLNTGELFF
TGTGCCAGCCGAACTTTGAACACCGGGGAGCTGTTTTTT
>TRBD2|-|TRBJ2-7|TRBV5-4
CASSSGGGPFREQYF
TGTGCCAGCAGCTCGGGCGGGGGGCCGTTTCGCGAGCAGTACTTC
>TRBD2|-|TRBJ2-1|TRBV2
CASSLGTSGVNEQFF
TGTGCCAGCAGTCTGGGGACTAGCGGGGTCAATGAGCAGTTCTTC
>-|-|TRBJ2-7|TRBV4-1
CASSQGIGQPRASSYEQYF
TGCGCCAGCAGCCAAGGGATTGGCCAGCCGAGGGCAAGCTCCTACGAGCAGTACTTC
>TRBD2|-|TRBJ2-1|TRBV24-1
CATSARSGRSYNEQFF
TGTGCCACCAGTGCACGCAGCGGGAGGTCCTACAATGAGCAGTTCTTC
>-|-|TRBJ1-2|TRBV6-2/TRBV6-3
CASRPDNLYGYTF
TGTGCCAGCAGGCCTGACAACCTCTATGGCTACACCTTC
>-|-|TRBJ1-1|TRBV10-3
CAISESGGTEAFF
TGTGCCATCAGTGAGTCGGGGGGGACAGAAGCTTTCTTT
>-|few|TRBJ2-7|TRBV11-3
CASSLEASYEQYF
TGTGCCAGCAGCTTAGAGGCCTCCTACGAGCAGTACTTC
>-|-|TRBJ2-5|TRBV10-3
CAISDSGQAIETQYF
TGTGCCATCAGTGACTCGGGACAAGCCATCGAGACCCAGTACTTC
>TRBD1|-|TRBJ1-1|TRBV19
CASSIQGADTEAFF
TGTGCCAGTAGTATACAGGGGGCTGACACTGAAGCTTTCTTT
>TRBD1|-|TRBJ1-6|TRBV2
CASRTGNSYNSPLHF
TGTGCCAGCAGGACAGGGAACTCCTATAATTCACCCCTCCACTTT
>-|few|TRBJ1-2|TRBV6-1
CASSETIEGYGYTF
TGTGCCAGCAGTGAGACAATCGAGGGCTATGGCTACACCTTC
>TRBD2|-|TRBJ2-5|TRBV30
CAWRRAGGKETQYF
TGTGCCTGGAGAAGAGCGGGGGGAAAAGAGACCCAGTACTTC
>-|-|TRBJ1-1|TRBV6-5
CASSYRQTNTEAFF
TGTGCCAGCAGTTACAGACAGACGAACACTGAAGCTTTCTTT
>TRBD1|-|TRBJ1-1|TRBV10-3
CAITNQGDLTGDGPNTEAFF
TGTGCCATCACTAACCAGGGGGACCTGACAGGGGATGGGCCGAACACTGAAGCTTTCTTT
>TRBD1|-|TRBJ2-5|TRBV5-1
CASSVGQETQYF
TGCGCCAGCAGCGTGGGACAGGAGACCCAGTACTTC
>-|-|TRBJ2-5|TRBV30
CAWRATLGVETQYF
TGTGCCTGGAGAGCTACTTTGGGAGTAGAGACCCAGTACTTC
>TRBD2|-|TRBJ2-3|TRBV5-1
CASSPGLAGKTQYF
TGCGCCAGCAGCCCGGGACTAGCGGGGAAAACGCAGTATTTT
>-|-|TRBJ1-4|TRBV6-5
CASQERGTDEKLFF
TGTGCCAGCCAGGAAAGGGGGACGGATGAAAAACTGTTTTTT
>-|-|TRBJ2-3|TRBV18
CASSPRQTSTDTQYF
TGTGCCAGCTCACCACGACAGACAAGCACAGATACGCAGTATTTT
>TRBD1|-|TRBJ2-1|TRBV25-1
CASSEYGTGYNEQFF
TGTGCCAGCAGTGAATACGGGACAGGGTACAATGAGCAGTTCTTC
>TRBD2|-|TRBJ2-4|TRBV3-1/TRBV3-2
CASSQDLSGGAVFSKNIQYF
TGTGCCAGCAGCCAAGACCTAAGCGGGGGGGCCGTTTTCTCCAAAAACATTCAGTACTTC
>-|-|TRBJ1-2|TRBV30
CAWSVPERGQSHGYTF
TGTGCCTGGAGTGTACCCGAGCGAGGTCAGAGTCATGGCTACACCTTC
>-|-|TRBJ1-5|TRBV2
CASSEGQGTYQPQHF
TGTGCCAGCAGTGAAGGCCAAGGGACATATCAGCCCCAGCATTTT
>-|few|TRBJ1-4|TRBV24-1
CATRSRGDEKLFF
TGTGCCACCAGGTCCAGGGGAGACGAAAAACTGTTTTTT
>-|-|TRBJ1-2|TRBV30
CAWSPGEGGYTF
TGTGCCTGGAGTCCCGGGGAGGGTGGCTACACCTTC
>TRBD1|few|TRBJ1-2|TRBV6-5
CASSYRTGSAGYGYTF
TGTGCCAGCAGTTACCGGACAGGGTCGGCCGGCTATGGCTACACCTTC
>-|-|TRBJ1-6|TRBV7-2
CASSPPLPRSSYNSPLHF
TGTGCCAGCAGCCCCCCTTTACCAAGGAGCTCCTATAATTCACCCCTCCACTTT
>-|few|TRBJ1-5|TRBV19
CASSINRVSNQPQHF
TGTGCCAGTAGTATAAACAGGGTCAGCAATCAGCCCCAGCATTTT
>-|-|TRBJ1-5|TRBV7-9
CASSFEGGGQPQHF
TGTGCCAGCAGCTTCGAAGGCGGAGGTCAGCCCCAGCATTTT
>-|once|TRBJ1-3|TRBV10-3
CATGDRLGNTIYF
TGTGCCACGGGCGACAGGCTTGGAAACACCATATATTTT
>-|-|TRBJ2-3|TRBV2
CASSVTQGEADTQYF
TGTGCCAGCAGTGTTACGCAGGGCGAGGCAGATACGCAGTATTTT
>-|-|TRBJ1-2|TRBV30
CASNFGTF
TGTGCCTCGAACTTCGGCACCTTC
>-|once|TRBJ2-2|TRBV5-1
CASSLSPHGGELFF
TGCGCCAGCAGCTTGTCCCCACATGGCGGGGAGCTGTTTTTT
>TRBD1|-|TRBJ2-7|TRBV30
CAWSKGQGATYEQYF
TGTGCCTGGAGCAAGGGACAGGGCGCAACCTACGAGCAGTACTTC
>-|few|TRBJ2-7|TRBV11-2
CASSTPRGGYYEQYF
TGTGCCAGCAGCACCCCTAGGGGGGGATACTACGAGCAGTACTTC
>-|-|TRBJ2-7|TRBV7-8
CASSPRWTVYEQYF
TGTGCCAGCAGCCCTCGATGGACAGTCTACGAGCAGTACTTC
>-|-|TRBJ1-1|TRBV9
CASSVELGAVEAFF
TGTGCCAGCAGCGTAGAGTTGGGGGCGGTTGAAGCTTTCTTT
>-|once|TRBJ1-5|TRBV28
CASSLSQPQHF
TGTGCCAGCAGTTTGAGTCAGCCCCAGCATTTT
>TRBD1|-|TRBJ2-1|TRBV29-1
CSVEKTGGNEQFF
TGCAGCGTTGAGAAGACAGGGGGCAATGAGCAGTTCTTC
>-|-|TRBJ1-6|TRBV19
CASSTTGDSPLHF
TGTGCCAGTAGTACGACAGGCGATTCACCCCTCCACTTT
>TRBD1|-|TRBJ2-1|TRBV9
CASSVASWDRVHNEQFF
TGTGCCAGCAGCGTAGCTAGCTGGGACAGGGTCCACAATGAGCAGTTCTTC
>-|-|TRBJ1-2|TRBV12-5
CASGLSDRPVVSYGYTF
TGTGCTAGTGGTTTATCTGACAGGCCAGTGGTGTCCTATGGCTACACCTTC
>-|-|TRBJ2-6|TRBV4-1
CASSQRGSSGANVLTF
TGCGCCAGCAGCCAACGGGGGAGCTCTGGGGCCAACGTCCTGACTTTC
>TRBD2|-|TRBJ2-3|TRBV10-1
CASSDATSGRAADTQYF
TGCGCCAGCAGTGATGCTACTAGCGGGAGGGCCGCGGATACGCAGTATTTT
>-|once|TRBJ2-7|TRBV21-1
CASSHRTGRNLNYEQYF
TGTGCCAGCAGCCATCGCACAGGGCGAAACCTAAACTACGAGCAGTACTTC
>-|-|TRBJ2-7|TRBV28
CASRLAYEQYF
TGTGCCAGCCGACTAGCCTACGAGCAGTACTTC
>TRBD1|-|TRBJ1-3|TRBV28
CATDGTGSGNTIYF
TGTGCCACCGACGGGACAGGCTCTGGAAACACCATATATTTT
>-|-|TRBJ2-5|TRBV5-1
CASSPGRAQETQYF
TGCGCCAGCAGCCCTGGCAGGGCTCAAGAGACCCAGTACTTC
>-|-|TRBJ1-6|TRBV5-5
CASSLMTQNSPLHF
TGTGCCAGCAGCTTAATGACACAGAATTCACCCCTCCACTTT
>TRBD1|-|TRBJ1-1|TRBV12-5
CASGAPGGMNTEAFF
TGTGCTAGTGGTGCGCCAGGGGGCATGAACACTGAAGCTTTCTTT
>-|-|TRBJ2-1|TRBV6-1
CASSAYHGTFNNEQFF
TGTGCCAGCAGTGCTTACCACGGGACATTTAACAATGAGCAGTTCTTC
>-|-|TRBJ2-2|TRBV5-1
CASSLGAGTGELFF
TGCGCCAGCAGCTTGGGTGCGGGCACCGGGGAGCTGTTTTTT
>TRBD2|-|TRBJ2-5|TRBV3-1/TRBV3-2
CASSQEPSGRETQYF
TGTGCCAGCAGCCAAGAGCCTAGCGGGAGAGAGACCCAGTACTTC
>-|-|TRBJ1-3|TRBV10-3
CAITAAGNSGNTIYF
TGTGCCATCACAGCCGCGGGCAACTCTGGAAACACCATATATTTT
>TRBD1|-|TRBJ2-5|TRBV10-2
CASSGDRVAGETQYF
TGCGCCAGCAGCGGGGACAGGGTGGCGGGCGAGACCCAGTACTTC